The 18 T cell receptor beta chains below were found in one sample sequenced in a study of T cell clonality in common variable immunodeficiency. Repertoires were generated with immunoSEQ multiplex PCR, while TCRdb's copy carries only in-frame clones and drops some. The counts give tens of thousands of clones, none of them seen only once; around 4% is held by the top ten. The sample was peripheral blood mononuclear cells. The receptor source for this set is a person aged 18 to 70 in good health.

To note about this clone: A read error may account for a junction end that differs from germline. The read gets to within 3 residues of the CDR3 end, and the germline J gene fills in the rest. This chain links TRBV18 with TRBJ1-2, with D unclear. CDR1 KGHSH and CDR2 LQKENI come from the germline V gene. The CDR3 has 16 amino acids. The CDR3 protein is CASSPPASGSIYDYTF. The sequenced CDR3 bases are TGTGCCAGCTCACCACCGGCTAGCGGGAGTATATATGAC. Full variable domain (outside the CDR3, taken from reference TRBV18 and TRBJ1-2): NAGVMQNPRHLVRRRGQEARLRCSPMKGHSHVYWYRQLPEEGLKFMVYLQKENIIDESGMPKERFSAEFPKEGPSILRIQQVVRGDSAAYFCASSPPASGSIYDYTFGSGTRLTVV.

This clone was seen repeatedly, ten times or more. The read falls 3 residues short of the CDR3 end, and the missing part is taken from the germline J gene. The chain uses TRBV5-5 and TRBJ2-2; D is ambiguous. This CDR3 has 14 residues. Trimming removed 2 bases from V and 8 bases from J, with 13 bases in between. From germline, CDR1 is SGHKS and CDR2 YYEKEE (reference sequence). The CDR3 spells CASSFIPTVGELFF. The CDR3 DNA, read in part, is TGTGCCAGCAGCTTTATACCCACTGTGGGGGAG. Using reference TRBV5-5 and TRBJ2-2 for the parts outside the CDR3, the full variable domain is DAGVTQSPTHLIKTRGQQVTLRCSPISGHKSVSWYQQVLGQGPQFIFQYYEKEERGRGNFPDRFSARQFPNYSSELNVNALLLGDSALYLCASSFIPTVGELFFGEGSRLTVL.

This clone was observed many times. The CDR3 protein is CASSLVNRAPYEQYF. The sequenced CDR3 bases are TGTGCCAGCAGCTTAGTTAACAGGGCCCCCTACGAG. The chain carries TRBV7-2 and TRBJ2-7; weak D call: TRBD1 (6 bases). The read terminates 3 residues ahead of where the CDR3 ends, so the germline J gene completes it. This CDR3 is built from 15 residues. Germline values: CDR1 SGHTA, CDR2 FQGNSA. Deletions cut 1 base from V and 2 bases from J, with 12 bases between.

At least ten counts were recorded for this clone. From the germline J gene comes the end of the CDR3, since the read stops 3 residues before it. V gene TRBV7-9 combines with J gene TRBJ2-1, with D possibly TRBD1 on 6 matching bases. The germline V gene has CDR1 SEHNR and CDR2 FQNEAQ (reference sequence). CDR3 length equals 15 residues. V was pared by 0 bases and J by 7 bases, with 13 bases between. The covered CDR3 bases are TGTGCCAGCAGCTTAGCGGGGGCGAGGACGAATGAG. Amino acids: CASSLAGARTNE. The CDR3 reads in full as CASSLAGARTNEQFF.

This clone was counted only a few times. The CDR3 end lies 3 residues beyond the end of the read and is filled in from the germline J gene. The V call is TRBV30, the J call TRBJ2-2; D not resolved. This CDR3 is built from 13 residues. The germline CDR1 and CDR2 sequences are GTSNPN and SVGIG (reference sequence). The CDR3 bases that were read are TGTGCCTGGAGTTGGTTATACAATGAAAAG. Residues: CAWSWLYNEK. From start to end, the CDR3 is CAWSWLYNEKLFF.

This clone was seen ten or more times. The DNA ends 3 residues before the CDR3 does, and the rest of the CDR3 is filled in from the germline J gene. The chain links TRBV12-5 to TRBJ2-4; 7 bases map to TRBD1. This CDR3 region has 13 residues. The germline gives CDR1 LGHNT, CDR2 FRNRAP. CDR3 bases read: TGTGCTAGTGGTCCCACAGGGGAAGAGACT. Its protein is CASGPTGEET. The CDR3 in full is CASGPTGEETQYF.

This clone has ten or more counts. The missing CDR3 end, 3 residues past where the read stops, is filled in from the germline J gene. The genes are TRBV5-6 and TRBJ1-1, with a possible D match to TRBD1 (6 bases). The V end was cut by 0 bases, the J end by 7 bases, with 13 bases between. The CDR3 sequence is 14 residues long. The germline gives CDR1 SGHDT, CDR2 YYEEEE. CDR3 bases read: TGTGCCAGCAGCTTGGGCCCAGGGGAAGGTGAA. Its translation: CASSLGPGEGE. The complete CDR3 sequence is CASSLGPGEGEAFF. Using reference TRBV5-6 and TRBJ1-1 for the parts outside the CDR3, the full variable domain is DAGVTQSPTHLIKTRGQQVTLRCSPKSGHDTVSWYQQALGQGPQFIFQYYEEEERQRGNFPDRFSGHQFPNYSSELNVNALLLGDSALYLCASSLGPGEGEAFFGQGTRLTVV.

In its sample, this clone was seen many times. The read ends 3 residues early relative to the CDR3; the germline J gene fills the gap. The chain has TRBV7-6 and TRBJ2-2; TRBD2 is a possible D gene (7 bases). Germline V CDR1 and CDR2: SGHVS, FNYEAQ. The CDR3 consists of 15 residues. The CDR3: CASSLEGGRFEKLFF. The sequenced CDR3 bases are TGTGCCAGCAGCTTAGAGGGGGGGCGCTTTGAAAAG.

This clone showed up many times. CDR3 sequence: CATSSSRSRTDTQYF. CDR3 DNA, as far as it was read: TGTGCCACCAGTTCCTCCAGGAGCCGCACAGATACG. The chain combines TRBV24-1 with TRBJ2-3; D remains ambiguous. The read comes to an end 3 residues before the CDR3 does, leaving the germline J gene to fill in the end. The CDR3 totals 15 residues. The germline V and J ends were trimmed by 6 bases and 1 base, with 13 bases remaining between them. CDR1 and CDR2 from the germline V gene are KGHDR and SFDVKD.

This clone was observed many times. With the read ending 3 residues before the CDR3 end, the germline J gene is used to fill in that end. This chain connects TRBV19 to TRBJ1-1; tentative D call: TRBD1 (5 bases). Trimming left V 1 base short and J 4 bases short, with 13 bases between. Per germline, CDR1 LNHDA and CDR2 SQIVND (reference sequence). The CDR3 is made up of 15 amino acids. The CDR3 is CASSIGSGWSTEAFF. The sequenced part of the CDR3 DNA is TGTGCCAGTAGTATAGGGTCAGGGTGGAGCACTGAA.

This clone was recorded many times. The sequence runs out 3 residues before the end of the CDR3; the remainder is reconstructed from the germline J gene. This chain joins TRBV20-1 and TRBJ1-1; the D gene is possibly TRBD1 (5 bases). Trimming pared 0 bases from V and 1 base from J, leaving 15 bases between. The germline gives CDR1 DFQATT, CDR2 SNEGSKA (reference sequence). The CDR3 extends over 16 amino acids. This chain's CDR3 is CSARDPRTDRNTEAFF. CDR3 DNA, as far as it was read: TGCAGTGCTAGAGACCCCCGAACTGACAGGAACACTGAA.

This clone was seen ten or more times. With the read ending 3 residues before the CDR3 end, the germline J gene is used to fill in that end. This chain connects TRBV20-1 to TRBJ2-7; possibly TRBD2 for D (5 bases). CDR3 length: 14 amino acids. Per the germline V gene, CDR1 is DFQATT and CDR2 is SNEGSKA (reference sequence). Trimming took 5 bases from V and 6 from J, leaving 20 bases between them. The CDR3 bases that were read are TGCAGTGCTTCCCTCCAGCGGTTGGCGCGCGAG. This translates into CSASLQRLARE. The full CDR3 sequence reads CSASLQRLAREQYF.

This clone has a count of ten or more. Coverage ceases 3 residues before the CDR3 finishes, and the germline J gene fills in the end. This rearrangement joins TRBV30 to TRBJ2-7, with 10 nucleotides matching TRBD2. This CDR3 is built from 15 residues. In germline, CDR1 is GTSNPN, CDR2 SVGIG (reference sequence). Trimming removed 1 base from V and 4 bases from J; junction bases left unmatched: 7. The sequenced CDR3 bases are TGTGCCTGGAGTGCGGGACTAGCGTATGGGTACGAG. As protein: CAWSAGLAYGYE. The whole CDR3 is CAWSAGLAYGYEQYF.

This clone was observed many times. The DNA ends 3 residues before the CDR3 does, and the rest of the CDR3 is filled in from the germline J gene. The chain employs TRBV16 and TRBJ2-3; D perhaps matches TRBD1 (7 bases). Germline-derived CDR1 and CDR2 are KGHSY and FQNENV. Between the trimmed V and J ends, which lost 10 bases and 1 base, there was a span of 18 bases. There are 15 residues in the CDR3. CDR3: CANGDRIAGTDTQYF. The sequenced part of the CDR3 DNA is TGTGCCAACGGGGACAGAATAGCGGGCACAGATACG.

Note on this clone: Read coverage stops 3 residues before the CDR3 terminus; the germline J gene supplies the remainder. The gene calls are TRBV2 and TRBJ1-3, with D unclear. Germline lookup yields CDR1 SNHLY and CDR2 FYNNEI. This CDR3 region has 14 residues. The V and J ends lost 5 bases and 0 bases respectively, with 8 bases between them. The CDR3 DNA, read in part, is TGTGCCAGCAGTCCAAACTACTCTGGAAACACC. This codes for CASSPNYSGNT. The CDR3 as a whole reads CASSPNYSGNTIYF.

This clone was counted many times. The CDR3 is cut off 3 residues early in the read; its end comes from the germline J gene. The rearrangement joins TRBV5-1 to TRBJ1-1, with 9 bases lining up with TRBD1. Per the germline V gene, CDR1 is SGHRS and CDR2 is YFSETQ. This CDR3 spans 14 amino acids. After removal of 4 bases from V and 1 base from J, the junction contained 2 bases not matched to a gene. Here the CDR3 reads CASSPQGANTEAFF. Incomplete CDR3 DNA: TGCGCCAGCAGCCCACAGGGGGCGAACACTGAA. Together with reference TRBV5-1 and TRBJ1-1, the CDR3 gives the full variable domain: KAGVTQTPRYLIKTRGQQVTLSCSPISGHRSVSWYQQTPGQGLQFLFEYFSETQRNKGNFPGRFSGRQFSNSRSEMNVSTLELGDSALYLCASSPQGANTEAFFGQGTRLTVV.

A remark on this clone: The CDR3 end is not reached by the read, which stops 3 residues before it; the germline J gene fills it in. V is TRBV18 and J is TRBJ1-5; tentatively, D is TRBD1 (5 bases). Trimming took 3 bases from V and 5 from J, leaving 11 bases between them. Germline V gene sequence: CDR1 KGHSH, CDR2 LQKENI. The CDR3 loop spans 14 amino acids. The CDR3: CASSPPGGDQPQHF. The CDR3 DNA, read in part, is TGTGCCAGCTCACCCCCGGGGGGGGATCAGCCC.

In its sample, this clone was seen many times. Read sequence stops 3 residues before the CDR3 end, and the germline J gene provides the missing end. The chain employs TRBV30 and TRBJ1-3; D is perhaps TRBD1 (6 bases). Trimming removed 1 base at V and 5 bases at J, with 15 bases between. In germline, CDR1 is GTSNPN, CDR2 SVGIG (reference sequence). This CDR3 comprises 15 residues. CDR3 residues: CAWSGDIYHRNTIYF. Incomplete CDR3 DNA: TGTGCCTGGAGTGGGGACATCTATCATAGAAACACC.